This paragraph reports one T cell receptor (beta chain). Antigen specificity is unknown. Unique molecular identifiers featured in each of the TCR beta cDNA libraries. Out of about 0.95 to 10 million T cells, a few hundred thousand cDNA molecules were generated. TCRdb reprocessed the PCR reads with MiXCR, giving one entry per CDR3 protein. The table lists hundreds of thousands of distinct CDR3 sequences, about 60% of them singletons, with 10% to 12% in the top ten. The data were obtained in a study of post-analysis software for immune sequencing data. Turning to the study itself: The disease courses covered relapsing-remitting, secondary progressive and progressive-relapsing multiple sclerosis. Points from the study as a whole: A handful of TRBV segments were significantly more frequent in patients than in controls. TRBV5-6, TRBV5-1 and TRBV20-1 were among these segments. Pronounced co-clustering by F measure was evident among identically batched samples. Controls' normalized Chao1 diversity significantly exceeded that of multiple sclerosis patients.

The CDR3 sequence is 11 residues long. Between the trimmed V and J ends, which lost 8 bases and 5 bases, there was a span of 12 bases. Germline V gene sequence: CDR1 GTSNPN, CDR2 SVGIG (reference sequence). This chain connects TRBV30 to TRBJ1-1; possibly TRBD1 for D (5 bases). This sequence was found in a girl aged 2-10 years with multiple sclerosis. Source material: blood. The CDR3: CAEKGLTEAFF. The CDR3 DNA follows: TGTGCCGAGAAGGGACTAACTGAAGCTTTCTTT.